The sequence of this T cell receptor beta chain was determined in a study of OX40 agonist ivuxolimab in advanced cancers. Generated by immunoSEQ multiplex PCR, the TCRdb table keeps only in-frame clones and is missing some. Of more than 50,000 clones listed, more than 75% are singletons. Germline V lookup: CDR1 SNHLY, CDR2 FYNNEI. This CDR3 contains 13 residues. V lost 6 bases, J lost 9 bases, and 18 bases lay in between. The sequenced sample was CD4+ or CD8+ T cells sorted from blood, obtained in a trial of the OX40 agonist ivuxolimab. The V and J genes are TRBV2 and TRBJ2-7; D call uncertain. This clonotype was obtained from an adult with an advanced solid tumor such as melanoma, head and neck, liver or kidney cancer. The CDR3 loop reads CASRPNTLRVQYF. CDR3 sequence (DNA): TGTGCCAGCAGGCCGAATACCCTACGAGTGCAGTACTTC.